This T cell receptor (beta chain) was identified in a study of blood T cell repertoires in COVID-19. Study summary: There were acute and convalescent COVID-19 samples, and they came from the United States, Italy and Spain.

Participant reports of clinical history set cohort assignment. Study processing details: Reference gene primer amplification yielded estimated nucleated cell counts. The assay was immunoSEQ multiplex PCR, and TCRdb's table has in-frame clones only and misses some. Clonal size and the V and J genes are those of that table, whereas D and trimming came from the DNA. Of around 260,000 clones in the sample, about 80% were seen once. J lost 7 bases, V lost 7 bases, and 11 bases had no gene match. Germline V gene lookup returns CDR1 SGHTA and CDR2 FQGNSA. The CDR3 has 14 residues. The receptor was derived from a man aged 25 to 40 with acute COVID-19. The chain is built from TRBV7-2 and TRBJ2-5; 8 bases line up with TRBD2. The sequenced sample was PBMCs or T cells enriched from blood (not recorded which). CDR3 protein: CASNTLGGVGTQYF. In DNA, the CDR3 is TGTGCCAGCAATACCCTCGGGGGGGTAGGGACCCAGTACTTC.